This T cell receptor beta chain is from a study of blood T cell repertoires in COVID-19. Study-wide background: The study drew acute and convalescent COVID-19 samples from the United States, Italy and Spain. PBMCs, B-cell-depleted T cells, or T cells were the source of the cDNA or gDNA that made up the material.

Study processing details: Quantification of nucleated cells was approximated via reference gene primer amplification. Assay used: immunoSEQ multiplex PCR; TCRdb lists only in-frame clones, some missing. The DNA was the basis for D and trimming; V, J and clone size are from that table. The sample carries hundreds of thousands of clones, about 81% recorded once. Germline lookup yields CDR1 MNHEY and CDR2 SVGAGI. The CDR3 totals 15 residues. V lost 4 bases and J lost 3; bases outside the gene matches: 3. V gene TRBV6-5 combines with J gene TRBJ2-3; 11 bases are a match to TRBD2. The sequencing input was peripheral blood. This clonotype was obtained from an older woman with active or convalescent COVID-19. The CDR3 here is CASSLSSGGTDTQYF. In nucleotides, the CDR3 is TGTGCCAGCAGTTTATCTAGCGGGGGGACAGATACGCAGTATTTT.